Listed below are T cell receptor beta chains from one sample, sequenced in a study of Graves' ophthalmopathy and Graves' hyperthyroidism. From the multiplex PCR reads, TCRdb called clonotypes with MiXCR, one entry per CDR3 protein. The sample includes about 500,000 distinct CDR3 sequences, roughly 40% of them seen just once. Sequences were obtained from peripheral blood or thyroid tissue (not recorded which). Source of these receptors: an adult man with Graves' hyperthyroidism. Both conserved end residues are part of each CDR3. Fields, in order: clone size, D gene, V gene, CDR3 length, J gene, CDR3 protein, CDR3 DNA. The D gene is left open where the match is weak. Clone size, where shown, is once, few, many, or a class for clones that have expanded.

size: NA
D: NA
V: TRBV25-1
length: 17
J: TRBJ2-7
CDR3: CASSAPRYWDSSYGQYF
DNA: TGTGCCAGCAGTGCCCCTAGGTATTGGGACTCCTCCTACGGGCAGTACTTC

size: NA
D: TRBD1
V: TRBV5-1
length: 15
J: TRBJ2-2
CDR3: CASSLDRGDTGELFF
DNA: TGCGCCAGCAGCTTGGACAGGGGCGACACCGGGGAGCTGTTTTTT

size: NA
D: TRBD1
V: TRBV2
length: 14
J: TRBJ1-2
CDR3: CASRPGGAGYGYTF
DNA: TGTGCCAGCAGACCAGGGGGCGCGGGCTATGGCTACACCTTC

size: NA
D: NA
V: TRBV7-2
length: 13
J: TRBJ2-5
CDR3: CASSLEVGQTQYF
DNA: TGTGCCAGCAGCTTAGAGGTCGGTCAGACCCAGTACTTC

size: few
D: NA
V: TRBV30
length: 11
J: TRBJ2-5
CDR3: CAGWIWETQYF
DNA: TGTGCCGGGTGGATTTGGGAGACCCAGTACTTC

size: NA
D: NA
V: TRBV28
length: 13
J: TRBJ1-6
CDR3: CASTLPGYSPLHF
DNA: TGTGCCAGCACCCTTCCGGGTTATTCACCCCTCCACTTT

size: once
D: TRBD1
V: TRBV7-9
length: 15
J: TRBJ2-2
CDR3: CASSLAPGGSGELFF
DNA: TGTGCCAGCAGCTTAGCGCCAGGGGGCTCCGGGGAGCTGTTTTTT

size: NA
D: NA
V: TRBV12-3/TRBV12-4
length: 13
J: TRBJ1-5
CDR3: CASSSPVLGSQHF
DNA: TGTGCCAGCAGTTCCCCGGTTCTAGGGTCCCAGCATTTT

size: many
D: NA
V: TRBV2
length: 14
J: TRBJ2-5
CDR3: CASRVGTSQETQYF
DNA: TGTGCCAGCAGGGTCGGGACATCTCAAGAGACCCAGTACTTC

size: many
D: TRBD2
V: TRBV7-6
length: 15
J: TRBJ2-5
CDR3: CASSRGRELQETQYF
DNA: TGTGCCAGCAGCCGAGGGAGGGAGCTTCAAGAGACCCAGTACTTC

size: once
D: NA
V: TRBV29-1
length: 12
J: TRBJ1-1
CDR3: CSPSPANTEAFF
DNA: TGCAGCCCTTCGCCAGCGAACACTGAAGCTTTCTTT

size: NA
D: TRBD2
V: TRBV12-3/TRBV12-4
length: 16
J: TRBJ2-2
CDR3: CASSLVGGLAAGELFF
DNA: TGTGCCAGCAGTTTAGTTGGGGGACTAGCGGCCGGGGAGCTGTTTTTT

size: many
D: NA
V: TRBV19
length: 14
J: TRBJ1-1
CDR3: CASSIAQPATEAFF
DNA: TGTGCCAGTAGTATAGCCCAGCCGGCCACTGAAGCTTTCTTT

size: NA
D: TRBD1
V: TRBV5-1
length: 16
J: TRBJ1-1
CDR3: CASSWGQGAINTEAFF
DNA: TGCGCCAGCAGCTGGGGACAGGGGGCGATCAACACTGAAGCTTTCTTT

size: few
D: TRBD1
V: TRBV7-9
length: 16
J: TRBJ2-5
CDR3: CASSFRDRGDYETQYF
DNA: TGTGCCAGCAGCTTCCGGGACAGGGGGGACTACGAGACCCAGTACTTC

size: NA
D: TRBD1
V: TRBV15
length: 14
J: TRBJ1-6
CDR3: CATSMGQAVSPLHF
DNA: TGTGCCACCAGCATGGGACAGGCAGTTTCACCCCTCCACTTT

size: NA
D: TRBD2
V: TRBV7-2
length: 17
J: TRBJ2-7
CDR3: CASSPGASGRASYEQYF
DNA: TGTGCCAGCAGCCCCGGGGCTAGCGGGAGGGCCTCCTACGAGCAGTACTTC

size: many
D: NA
V: TRBV25-1
length: 12
J: TRBJ1-2
CDR3: CASSEWGRGYTF
DNA: TGTGCCAGCAGTGAATGGGGTAGGGGCTACACCTTC

size: NA
D: TRBD1
V: TRBV6-5
length: 14
J: TRBJ2-6
CDR3: CASRDRAGADVLTF
DNA: TGTGCCAGCAGAGACAGGGCTGGGGCCGACGTCCTGACTTTC

size: NA
D: NA
V: TRBV30
length: 16
J: TRBJ1-2
CDR3: CAWSVYGARANYGYTF
DNA: TGTGCCTGGAGTGTATACGGGGCACGAGCTAACTATGGCTACACCTTC

size: many
D: TRBD1
V: TRBV9
length: 17
J: TRBJ1-2
CDR3: CASSAGQGGSANYGYTF
DNA: TGTGCCAGCAGCGCCGGACAGGGTGGGTCTGCTAACTATGGCTACACCTTC

size: many
D: TRBD1
V: TRBV6-5
length: 15
J: TRBJ2-7
CDR3: CASSYLGTGSYEQYF
DNA: TGTGCCAGCAGTTACCTCGGGACAGGGAGCTACGAGCAGTACTTC

size: many
D: TRBD1
V: TRBV7-9
length: 14
J: TRBJ1-4
CDR3: CASSSGQGDEKLFF
DNA: TGTGCCAGCAGCTCCGGACAGGGGGATGAAAAACTGTTTTTT

size: NA
D: NA
V: TRBV9
length: 13
J: TRBJ1-3
CDR3: CASSVAGDNTIYF
DNA: TGTGCCAGCAGCGTAGCGGGGGACAACACCATATATTTT